These T cell receptor beta chains were read from a single sample in a study of cytomegalovirus exposure and HLA in healthy donors. The table came from immunoSEQ multiplex PCR; TCRdb's copy has only in-frame clones and leaves some out. The sample holds 50,000 to 70,000 clones. Sequenced: PBMCs. The source of these receptors is a young woman in good health and CMV-seronegative. CDR3s include the opening cysteine and the closing phenylalanine or tryptophan. D genes are given only for firm matches. Clone size appears in some rows only: once, few, many, or a class for an expanded clone.

cdr3_aa: CASSKQGRETQYF
cdr3_nt: TGTGCCAGCAGCAAACAGGGAAGGGAGACCCAGTACTTC
v_call: TRBV7-3
cdr3_length: 13
d_call: NA
clone_size: NA
j_call: TRBJ2-5

cdr3_aa: CASSLAAGANSPLHF
cdr3_nt: TGCGCCAGCAGCTTAGCTGCAGGGGCAAATTCACCCCTCCACTTT
v_call: TRBV5-1
cdr3_length: 15
d_call: NA
clone_size: NA
j_call: TRBJ1-6

cdr3_aa: CSGQGDGTEAFF
cdr3_nt: TGCAGCGGACAGGGGGATGGTACTGAAGCTTTCTTT
v_call: TRBV29-1
cdr3_length: 12
d_call: TRBD1
clone_size: NA
j_call: TRBJ1-1

cdr3_aa: CSGQRGFSTEAFF
cdr3_nt: TGCAGCGGACAGCGAGGATTTAGCACTGAAGCTTTCTTT
v_call: TRBV29-1
cdr3_length: 13
d_call: NA
clone_size: NA
j_call: TRBJ1-1

cdr3_aa: CASRETRGGYTF
cdr3_nt: TGCGCCAGCAGAGAGACCAGGGGGGGCTACACCTTC
v_call: TRBV5-1
cdr3_length: 12
d_call: TRBD1
clone_size: NA
j_call: TRBJ1-2

cdr3_aa: CASSLPTGSGNQPQHF
cdr3_nt: TGTGCCAGCAGCCTCCCCACAGGGTCTGGCAATCAGCCCCAGCATTTT
v_call: TRBV28
cdr3_length: 16
d_call: NA
clone_size: NA
j_call: TRBJ1-5

cdr3_aa: CASSYIGGKQVLRMNTEAFF
cdr3_nt: TGCGCCAGCAGTTATATTGGGGGGAAACAGGTCCTCCGTATGAACACTGAAGCTTTCTTT
v_call: TRBV5-1
cdr3_length: 20
d_call: NA
clone_size: NA
j_call: TRBJ1-1

cdr3_aa: CASSQERQGYGYTF
cdr3_nt: TGCGCCAGCAGCCAGGAGAGACAGGGGTATGGCTACACCTTC
v_call: TRBV4-1
cdr3_length: 14
d_call: TRBD1
clone_size: NA
j_call: TRBJ1-2

cdr3_aa: CAWSRGAGGDYGYTF
cdr3_nt: TGTGCCTGGAGTAGAGGGGCAGGGGGCGACTATGGCTACACCTTC
v_call: TRBV30
cdr3_length: 15
d_call: TRBD1
clone_size: NA
j_call: TRBJ1-2

cdr3_aa: CASSLQGDRKNSPLHF
cdr3_nt: TGTGCCAGTAGTCTTCAGGGGGACAGGAAAAATTCACCCCTCCACTTT
v_call: TRBV19
cdr3_length: 16
d_call: TRBD1
clone_size: NA
j_call: TRBJ1-6

cdr3_aa: CASRTGGRGELFF
cdr3_nt: TGTGCCAGCAGGACCGGGGGGCGGGGGGAGCTGTTTTTT
v_call: TRBV6-5
cdr3_length: 13
d_call: NA
clone_size: NA
j_call: TRBJ2-2

cdr3_aa: CSVSVPGGLRDEQYF
cdr3_nt: TGCAGCGTTTCCGTCCCAGGGGGGCTCAGGGACGAGCAGTACTTC
v_call: TRBV29-1
cdr3_length: 15
d_call: NA
clone_size: NA
j_call: TRBJ2-7

cdr3_aa: CPHLSTDTQYF
cdr3_nt: TGTCCGCATCTAAGCACAGATACGCAGTATTTT
v_call: TRBV10-3
cdr3_length: 11
d_call: NA
clone_size: NA
j_call: TRBJ2-3

cdr3_aa: CASSQEAGPRDEQYF
cdr3_nt: TGCGCCAGCAGCCAAGAGGCAGGGCCTCGGGACGAGCAGTACTTC
v_call: TRBV4-1
cdr3_length: 15
d_call: NA
clone_size: NA
j_call: TRBJ2-7

cdr3_aa: CASSSQRQGNTGELFF
cdr3_nt: TGCGCCAGCAGCTCTCAAAGACAGGGAAACACCGGGGAGCTGTTTTTT
v_call: TRBV5-1
cdr3_length: 16
d_call: TRBD1
clone_size: NA
j_call: TRBJ2-2

cdr3_aa: CASSAPWGDTGELFF
cdr3_nt: TGTGCCAGCAGTGCCCCCTGGGGAGACACCGGGGAGCTGTTTTTT
v_call: TRBV2
cdr3_length: 15
d_call: NA
clone_size: NA
j_call: TRBJ2-2

cdr3_aa: CAWSGSVNSPLHF
cdr3_nt: TGTGCCTGGTCAGGCTCTGTTAATTCACCCCTCCACTTT
v_call: TRBV30
cdr3_length: 13
d_call: NA
clone_size: NA
j_call: TRBJ1-6

cdr3_aa: CAISSTGGGNTIYF
cdr3_nt: TGTGCCATCAGTTCGACAGGGGGCGGAAACACCATATATTTT
v_call: TRBV10-3
cdr3_length: 14
d_call: TRBD1
clone_size: NA
j_call: TRBJ1-3

cdr3_aa: CASSEKGSGNNEQFF
cdr3_nt: TGTGCCAGCAGTGAAAAGGGAAGCGGGAACAATGAGCAGTTCTTC
v_call: TRBV25-1
cdr3_length: 15
d_call: TRBD2
clone_size: NA
j_call: TRBJ2-1

cdr3_aa: CASSVDPGADQPQHF
cdr3_nt: TGTGCCAGCAGCGTTGACCCAGGGGCAGATCAGCCCCAGCATTTT
v_call: TRBV5-4
cdr3_length: 15
d_call: NA
clone_size: NA
j_call: TRBJ1-5

cdr3_aa: CASSPTAGGAINSPLHF
cdr3_nt: TGTGCCAGCAGCCCCACGGCGGGGGGGGCAATCAATTCACCCCTCCACTTT
v_call: TRBV9
cdr3_length: 17
d_call: NA
clone_size: NA
j_call: TRBJ1-6

cdr3_aa: CASSVRGTMNEKLFF
cdr3_nt: TGTGCCAGCAGTGTGCGTGGGACTATGAATGAAAAACTGTTTTTT
v_call: TRBV25-1
cdr3_length: 15
d_call: NA
clone_size: NA
j_call: TRBJ1-4

cdr3_aa: CAPWGTMRNGYTF
cdr3_nt: TGCGCCCCCTGGGGCACCATGAGGAATGGCTACACCTTC
v_call: TRBV10-1
cdr3_length: 13
d_call: NA
clone_size: NA
j_call: TRBJ1-2

cdr3_aa: CASSEIGAKANYGYTF
cdr3_nt: TGTGCCAGCAGTGAAATAGGGGCGAAGGCTAACTATGGCTACACCTTC
v_call: TRBV25-1
cdr3_length: 16
d_call: NA
clone_size: NA
j_call: TRBJ1-2

cdr3_aa: CASSTRLAGGPGELFF
cdr3_nt: TGTGCCAGCAGCACCCGACTAGCGGGGGGACCCGGGGAGCTGTTTTTT
v_call: TRBV9
cdr3_length: 16
d_call: TRBD2
clone_size: NA
j_call: TRBJ2-2

cdr3_aa: CASSEAAFNEQFF
cdr3_nt: TGTGCCAGCAGTGAGGCGGCTTTTAATGAGCAGTTCTTC
v_call: TRBV2
cdr3_length: 13
d_call: NA
clone_size: NA
j_call: TRBJ2-1

cdr3_aa: CASSLSLSNEQFF
cdr3_nt: TGCGCCAGCAGCTTGTCCCTTTCGAATGAGCAGTTCTTC
v_call: TRBV5-1
cdr3_length: 13
d_call: NA
clone_size: NA
j_call: TRBJ2-1

cdr3_aa: CATSRGGRTDGYTF
cdr3_nt: TGTGCCACCAGCCGAGGGGGCAGGACCGATGGCTACACCTTC
v_call: TRBV15
cdr3_length: 14
d_call: TRBD1
clone_size: NA
j_call: TRBJ1-2

cdr3_aa: CASSLLRTATTEAFF
cdr3_nt: TGTGCCAGCAGCCTCCTCCGGACAGCCACGACTGAAGCTTTCTTT
v_call: TRBV11-2
cdr3_length: 15
d_call: NA
clone_size: NA
j_call: TRBJ1-1

cdr3_aa: CASSLMGGTNTEAFF
cdr3_nt: TGTGCCAGCAGCCTAATGGGCGGGACGAACACTGAAGCTTTCTTT
v_call: TRBV5-4
cdr3_length: 15
d_call: NA
clone_size: NA
j_call: TRBJ1-1

cdr3_aa: CASSADLQVESAFF
cdr3_nt: TGTGCCAGCAGCGCCGATCTCCAAGTAGAGTCAGCTTTCTTT
v_call: TRBV9
cdr3_length: 14
d_call: NA
clone_size: NA
j_call: TRBJ1-1

cdr3_aa: CASSPGQGFVDEQYF
cdr3_nt: TGTGCCAGCAGCCCGGGACAGGGGTTCGTCGACGAGCAGTACTTC
v_call: TRBV7-9
cdr3_length: 15
d_call: TRBD1
clone_size: NA
j_call: TRBJ2-7

cdr3_aa: CASSSDGLAGNEQFF
cdr3_nt: TGTGCCAGCAGCTCTGACGGACTAGCCGGGAATGAGCAGTTCTTC
v_call: TRBV7-3
cdr3_length: 15
d_call: TRBD2
clone_size: medium-sized
j_call: TRBJ2-1

cdr3_aa: CASSSLPTGGNTEAFF
cdr3_nt: TGCGCCAGCAGCTCCCTCCCGACAGGGGGGAACACTGAAGCTTTCTTT
v_call: TRBV5-1
cdr3_length: 16
d_call: TRBD1
clone_size: NA
j_call: TRBJ1-1

cdr3_aa: CAWSAGLAGGGDTQYF
cdr3_nt: TGTGCCTGGAGTGCGGGACTAGCGGGAGGGGGCGATACGCAGTATTTT
v_call: TRBV30
cdr3_length: 16
d_call: TRBD2
clone_size: NA
j_call: TRBJ2-3

cdr3_aa: CASSSLRGYPNTGELFF
cdr3_nt: TGTGCCAGCAGCTCCCTTCGGGGATACCCCAACACCGGGGAGCTGTTTTTT
v_call: TRBV5-6
cdr3_length: 17
d_call: NA
clone_size: NA
j_call: TRBJ2-2

cdr3_aa: CASTRRLIRYEQYF
cdr3_nt: TGTGCCAGCACAAGGAGGCTAATCCGCTACGAGCAGTACTTC
v_call: TRBV27
cdr3_length: 14
d_call: NA
clone_size: NA
j_call: TRBJ2-7

cdr3_aa: CASSLRQGGQPQHF
cdr3_nt: TGTGCCAGCAGTCTACGACAGGGTGGTCAGCCCCAGCATTTT
v_call: TRBV6-5
cdr3_length: 14
d_call: TRBD1
clone_size: NA
j_call: TRBJ1-5

cdr3_aa: CASSVGADKSYEQYF
cdr3_nt: TGTGCCAGCAGCGTAGGGGCTGACAAAAGCTACGAGCAGTACTTC
v_call: TRBV9
cdr3_length: 15
d_call: NA
clone_size: NA
j_call: TRBJ2-7

cdr3_aa: CASSARDRGLYSNQPQHF
cdr3_nt: TGCGCCAGCAGTGCCCGGGACAGGGGGCTTTATAGCAATCAGCCCCAGCATTTT
v_call: TRBV10-1
cdr3_length: 18
d_call: TRBD1
clone_size: NA
j_call: TRBJ1-5

cdr3_aa: CASSPQGASYEQYF
cdr3_nt: TGTGCCAGCAGCCCACAGGGGGCCTCCTACGAGCAGTACTTC
v_call: TRBV5-6
cdr3_length: 14
d_call: TRBD1
clone_size: NA
j_call: TRBJ2-7

cdr3_aa: CASSDGLAGGTDTQYF
cdr3_nt: TGTGCCAGCAGCGACGGACTAGCGGGGGGCACAGATACGCAGTATTTT
v_call: TRBV9
cdr3_length: 16
d_call: TRBD2
clone_size: NA
j_call: TRBJ2-3

cdr3_aa: CASSFGTGVGREQYF
cdr3_nt: TGCGCCAGCAGCTTCGGGACAGGGGTGGGTCGCGAGCAGTACTTC
v_call: TRBV5-1
cdr3_length: 15
d_call: TRBD1
clone_size: NA
j_call: TRBJ2-7

cdr3_aa: CASSGQGLNTEAFF
cdr3_nt: TGCGCCAGCAGTGGGCAGGGCCTGAACACTGAAGCTTTCTTT
v_call: TRBV10-1
cdr3_length: 14
d_call: NA
clone_size: NA
j_call: TRBJ1-1

cdr3_aa: CATVTTGQVLNTEAFF
cdr3_nt: TGTGCCACCGTGACAACAGGGCAGGTACTGAACACTGAAGCTTTCTTT
v_call: TRBV19
cdr3_length: 16
d_call: NA
clone_size: NA
j_call: TRBJ1-1

cdr3_aa: CASSQGVLSGHTEDFF
cdr3_nt: TGTGCCAGCAGCCAGGGGGTTCTGTCAGGGCACACTGAAGATTTCTTT
v_call: TRBV9
cdr3_length: 16
d_call: TRBD1
clone_size: NA
j_call: TRBJ1-1

cdr3_aa: CASSYGRGSYTF
cdr3_nt: TGTGCCAGTTCTTACGGAAGGGGTAGCTACACCTTC
v_call: TRBV19
cdr3_length: 12
d_call: NA
clone_size: NA
j_call: TRBJ1-2

cdr3_aa: CASSGRTGGAPGELFF
cdr3_nt: TGTGCCAGCAGTGGAAGGACAGGGGGCGCACCCGGGGAGCTGTTTTTT
v_call: TRBV6-1
cdr3_length: 16
d_call: TRBD1
clone_size: NA
j_call: TRBJ2-2

cdr3_aa: CASSPGTGQETQYF
cdr3_nt: TGCGCCAGCAGCCCTGGCACAGGGCAAGAGACCCAGTACTTC
v_call: TRBV4-1
cdr3_length: 14
d_call: NA
clone_size: NA
j_call: TRBJ2-5

cdr3_aa: CASSLGPGGNEAFF
cdr3_nt: TGTGCCAGCAGCTTGGGTCCAGGGGGCAATGAAGCTTTCTTT
v_call: TRBV5-4
cdr3_length: 14
d_call: TRBD1
clone_size: NA
j_call: TRBJ1-1

cdr3_aa: CASSGSRTGNMNTEAFF
cdr3_nt: TGTGCCAGCAGTGGGAGTCGGACAGGAAATATGAACACTGAAGCTTTCTTT
v_call: TRBV6-1
cdr3_length: 17
d_call: TRBD1
clone_size: NA
j_call: TRBJ1-1

cdr3_aa: CASSRRRLVYEQYF
cdr3_nt: TGTGCCAGCAGTCGAAGGAGACTGGTATACGAGCAGTACTTC
v_call: TRBV2
cdr3_length: 14
d_call: NA
clone_size: NA
j_call: TRBJ2-7

cdr3_aa: CASTKDRGYGYTF
cdr3_nt: TGTGCCAGCACAAAGGACAGGGGTTATGGCTACACCTTC
v_call: TRBV2
cdr3_length: 13
d_call: TRBD1
clone_size: NA
j_call: TRBJ1-2